The TCR beta chain described here comes from a study of blood T cell repertoires in COVID-19. Study context: Acute and convalescent COVID-19 specimens originated in the United States, Italy and Spain. Sample material is recorded as cDNA or gDNA derived from T cells, B-cell-depleted T cells, or PBMCs.

Per the original data handling: Quantification of nucleated cells was approximated via reference gene primer amplification. Sequencing used immunoSEQ multiplex PCR; TCRdb keeps in-frame clones, though not all of them. That table supplies the V and J calls and clone size; D and trimming were determined from the DNA. The data hold some 130,000 clones, with 80% to 90% observed a single time. This clone showed up just once. The CDR3 totals 12 residues. The ends were cut back, 6 bases at V and 4 bases at J, with 9 bases in the middle. Looked up from germline, CDR1 is MNHEY and CDR2 is SVGAGI. The chain combines TRBV6-5 with TRBJ2-5; D possibly corresponds to TRBD2 (5 bases). The sample was peripheral blood. This TCR was sampled from a man aged 55 to 70 with COVID-19, enrolled during active disease. The CDR3 reads CASSVRGETQYF. For the CDR3, the DNA is TGTGCCAGCAGCGTACGGGGAGAGACCCAGTACTTC.